This TCR beta chain was recovered during a study of blood T cell repertoires in COVID-19. The wider study: Acute-phase and convalescent COVID-19 samples originated in the United States, Italy and Spain.

Original analysis: Amplification of reference gene primers provided the estimated nucleated cell counts. Measured with immunoSEQ multiplex PCR; TCRdb has only the in-frame clones, and not every one. Clonal size and the V and J genes are those of that table, whereas D and trimming came from the DNA. The sample lists about 200,000 clones, more than 80% seen once, with 1.2% in the top ten. Self-reported history from a screening survey and questionnaire set each donor's cohort. V shed 4 bases, J shed 1 base, and the junction held 8 bases outside the gene matches. The CDR3 totals 16 residues. Per germline, CDR1 SGHAT and CDR2 FQNNGV. This clone showed up just once.

V is TRBV11-2 and J is TRBJ2-7; 9 bases are shared with TRBD2. This receptor was identified in a man in his thirties or forties who had recovered from COVID-19. The specimen was PBMCs or T cells enriched from blood (not recorded which). CDR3 amino acids: CASSSRGGGDSYEQYF. CDR3 sequence (DNA): TGTGCCAGCAGCTCCAGGGGCGGGGGGGATTCCTACGAGCAGTACTTC.